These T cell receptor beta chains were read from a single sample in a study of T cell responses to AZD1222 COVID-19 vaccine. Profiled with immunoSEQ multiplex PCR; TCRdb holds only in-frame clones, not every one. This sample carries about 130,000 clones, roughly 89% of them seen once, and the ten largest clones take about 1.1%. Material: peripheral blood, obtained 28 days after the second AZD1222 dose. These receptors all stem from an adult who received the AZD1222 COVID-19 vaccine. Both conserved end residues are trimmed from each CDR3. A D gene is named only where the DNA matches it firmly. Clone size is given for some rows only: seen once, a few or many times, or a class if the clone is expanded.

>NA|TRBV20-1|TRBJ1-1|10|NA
SASRENTEAF
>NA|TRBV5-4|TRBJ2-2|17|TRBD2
ASSRGRASGIVDTGELF
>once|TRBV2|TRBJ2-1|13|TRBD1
ASGSGQGARNEQF
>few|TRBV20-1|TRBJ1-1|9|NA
SATPGTEAF
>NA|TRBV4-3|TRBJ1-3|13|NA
ASSQDGRVGNTIY
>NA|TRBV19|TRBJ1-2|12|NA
ASSRGLGSVGYT
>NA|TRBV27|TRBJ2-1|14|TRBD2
ASSFLLAGDWNEQF
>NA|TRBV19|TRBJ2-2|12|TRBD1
ASKTTGVSGELF
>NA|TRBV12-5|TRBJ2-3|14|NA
ASGNSLGAGTDTQY
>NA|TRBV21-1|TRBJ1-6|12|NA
ASSKGRGNSPLH
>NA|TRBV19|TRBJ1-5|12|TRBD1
ASSHDRGLRPQH
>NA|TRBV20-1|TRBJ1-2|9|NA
SARGGGGYT
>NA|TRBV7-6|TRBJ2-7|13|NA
ASSLSDGFGAKQY
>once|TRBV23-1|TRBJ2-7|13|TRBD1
ASSRGQVRSYEQY
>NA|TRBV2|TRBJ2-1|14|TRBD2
ASSETGTISYNEQF
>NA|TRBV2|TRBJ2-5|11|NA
ASRVTLGETQY
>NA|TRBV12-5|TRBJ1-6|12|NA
ASGLGTVVSPLH
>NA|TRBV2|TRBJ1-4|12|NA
ASSEGGGGRKLF
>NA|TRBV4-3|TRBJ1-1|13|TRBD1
ASSSGTGINTEAF
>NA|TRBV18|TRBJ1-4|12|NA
ASSQGVVGEKLF
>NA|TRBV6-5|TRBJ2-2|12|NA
ASSYSGLAGELF
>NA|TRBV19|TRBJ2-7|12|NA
ASSMTVASYEQY
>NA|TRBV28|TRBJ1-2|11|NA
ASSLSGYNGYT
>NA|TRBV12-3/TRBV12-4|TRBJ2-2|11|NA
ASSSVVPGELF
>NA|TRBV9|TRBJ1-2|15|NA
ASSVGPYGPSNYGYT
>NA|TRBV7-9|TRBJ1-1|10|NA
ASSFVGGEAF